The 10 T cell receptor beta chains below come from one sample, sequenced in a study of blood T cell repertoires in COVID-19. Only in-frame clones appear in the TCRdb table, and some are missing; sequencing was by immunoSEQ multiplex PCR. The sample lists around 110,000 clones, about nine tenths seen once, with roughly 1.9% in the top ten. The sequenced sample was peripheral blood. All receptors derive from a human donor with active COVID-19. The donor label of this sample is uncertain.

V and J are TRBV4-1 and TRBJ1-5; no reliable D call. CDR3 length: 15 residues. Trimming removed 2 bases from V and 5 bases from J, with 13 bases in between. Germline V lookup: CDR1 MGHRA, CDR2 YSYEKL. The chain's CDR3 is CASSQPEQTYQPQHF. CDR3 DNA: TGCGCCAGCAGCCAACCCGAACAGACATATCAGCCCCAGCATTTT.

This clone has a handful of counts. The V gene is TRBV5-1, the J gene TRBJ1-4; 7 bases map to TRBD1. The CDR3 consists of 15 residues. The V gene end was trimmed by 2 bases and the J gene end by 4 bases; junction bases not matched to a gene: 5. Per germline, CDR1 SGHRS and CDR2 YFSETQ. CDR3 region: CASSFLGQDNEKLFF. CDR3 nucleotides: TGCGCCAGCAGCTTCCTCGGACAGGATAATGAAAAACTGTTTTTT.

The gene calls are TRBV28 and TRBJ2-4, with D maybe TRBD2 (6 bases). The length of the CDR3 is 14 residues. Trimming removed 6 bases from V and 6 bases from J, with 15 bases in between. Germline V lookup: CDR1 MDHEN, CDR2 SYDVKM. The CDR3 region is CASRSPGVTNIQYF. DNA for the CDR3: TGTGCCAGCAGGAGTCCGGGGGTAACAAACATTCAGTACTTC.

CDR3: CASSSGQVYQPQHF. CDR3 DNA sequence: TGTGCCAGCAGTTCGGGACAGGTTTATCAGCCCCAGCATTTT. The chain is built from TRBV6-6 and TRBJ1-5; TRBD1 agrees at 8 bases. Germline assignment: CDR1 MNHNY and CDR2 SVGAGI (reference sequence). The CDR3 has 14 residues. With V trimmed by 4 bases and J by 5 bases, 4 bases remained unmatched.

The chain has TRBV7-2 and TRBJ1-1, with 8 bases fitting TRBD1. Trimming cost V 0 bases and J 7 bases; bases outside gene matches: 7. From germline, CDR1 is SGHTA and CDR2 FQGNSA. CDR3 size: 15 residues. The CDR3 bases are TGTGCCAGCAGCTTAGCGCAGGGGGCGGGAAGTGAAGCTTTCTTT. Translated, it gives CASSLAQGAGSEAFF.

CDR3 loop: CASSQAHKPNNEQFF. As DNA, the CDR3 is TGTGCCAGCAGTCAGGCCCACAAACCCAACAATGAGCAGTTCTTC. J is TRBJ2-1 and V is TRBV2, with D uncertain. V lost 5 bases to trimming and J lost 5 bases, with 16 bases between them. CDR1 is SNHLY and CDR2 is FYNNEI in the germline V gene. This CDR3 spans 15 amino acids.

The gene calls are TRBV15 and TRBJ2-1; perhaps TRBD2 as D (6 bases). The CDR3 is 15 amino acids. V gave up 5 bases and J gave up 6 bases, with 17 bases separating them. Germline V CDR1 and CDR2: LNHNV, YYDKDF (reference sequence). Written as DNA, the CDR3 is TGTGCCACCAGCGGCGGGGCCACCCGGGCCAATGAGCAGTTCTTC. Translating gives CATSGGATRANEQFF.

This sequence joins TRBV2 and TRBJ2-5; D is perhaps TRBD2 (7 bases). Germline V CDR1 and CDR2: SNHLY, FYNNEI. The CDR3 runs 14 residues. Trimming cost V 8 bases and J 2 bases, with 15 bases left between them. In nucleotides, the CDR3 is TGTGCCAGCCGGCGGGGGCAGGCACAAGAGACCCAGTACTTC. Protein: CASRRGQAQETQYF.

Here the CDR3 DNA reads TGTGCCAGCATAGGACTAGCGGGGGCGGGCGAGACCCAGTACTTC. This gives the protein CASIGLAGAGETQYF. The chain is built from TRBV6-6 and TRBJ2-5; 13 positions agree with TRBD2. From germline, CDR1 is MNHNY and CDR2 SVGAGI (reference sequence). J was trimmed by 5 bases and V by 7 bases; bases with no gene match: 7. CDR3 length equals 15 residues.

This rearrangement joins TRBV2 to TRBJ2-4, with D maybe TRBD2 (5 bases). Germline assignment: CDR1 SNHLY and CDR2 FYNNEI. The CDR3 runs to 17 residues. Trimming removed 6 bases at V and 0 bases at J, with 18 bases between. This chain's CDR3 is CASSLSVPRVAKNIQYF. CDR3 nucleotide sequence: TGTGCCAGCAGCCTTTCGGTGCCGAGGGTAGCCAAAAACATTCAGTACTTC.